One and the same sample provided the 8 T cell receptor beta chains below, sequenced in a study of regulatory T cells. Amplification used 52 TRBV primers and 13 TRBJ primers. Repertoires were generated with immunoSEQ multiplex PCR, while TCRdb's copy carries only in-frame clones and drops some. In the table there are around 30,000 clones, about 93% of which are singletons. Points from the study as a whole: In CD3G-deficient patients, conventional CD4+ T cells were enriched for hydrophobic CDR3 residues at positions 6 and 7.

Their recognized antigens are unknown. Sequences were obtained from conventional CD4+ T cells sorted from blood. The source is a child aged 2 to 15 with CD3G deficiency.

This sequence joins TRBV28 and TRBJ2-7; either TRBD1 or TRBD2 may supply D (5 bases each). The CDR3 runs to 16 residues. Looked up from germline, CDR1 is MDHEN and CDR2 is SYDVKM. Between the trimmed V and J ends, which lost 6 bases and 3 bases, there was a span of 21 bases. CDR3 region: CASRLMGTKGVYEQYF. In nucleotides, the CDR3 is TGTGCCAGCAGGCTTATGGGGACCAAGGGAGTCTACGAGCAGTACTTC.

The chain combines TRBV11-2 with TRBJ2-7, with no clear D. Trimming pared 0 bases from V and 1 base from J, leaving 16 bases between. There are 17 residues in the CDR3. Germline V CDR1 and CDR2: SGHAT, FQNNGV. The CDR3 loop reads CASSLDRVGAGSYEQYF. CDR3 DNA: TGTGCCAGCAGCTTAGATCGGGTGGGTGCTGGATCCTACGAGCAGTACTTC. The whole variable domain, remainder taken from reference TRBV11-2 and TRBJ2-7, is EAGVAQSPRYKIIEKRQSVAFWCNPISGHATLYWYQQILGQGPKLLIQFQNNGVVDDSQLPKDRFSAERLKGVDSTLKIQPAKLEDSAVYLCASSLDRVGAGSYEQYFGPGTRLTVT.

This clone was recorded once. This sequence joins TRBV19 and TRBJ1-5, with D tentatively TRBD1 (6 bases). CDR1 and CDR2 (germline): LNHDA, SQIVND (reference sequence). The CDR3 length is 14 residues. Deletions cut 3 bases from V and 5 bases from J, with 11 bases between. The CDR3 region is CASSIRDTYQPQHF. The CDR3 DNA is TGTGCCAGTAGTATCCGGGACACCTATCAGCCCCAGCATTTT.

The chain employs TRBV28 and TRBJ2-7; 9 bases are shared with TRBD1. CDR3 size: 14 residues. Germline V CDR1 and CDR2: MDHEN, SYDVKM. The V and J ends lost 7 bases and 4 bases, in that order; junction bases with no gene match: 8. CDR3 sequence: CASKPTGGGYEQYF. The CDR3 coding sequence is TGTGCCAGCAAACCGACAGGGGGGGGGTACGAGCAGTACTTC.

The rearrangement uses TRBV28 and TRBJ2-5, with 9 bases that match TRBD1. The CDR3 runs 14 residues. Germline trimming cut 7 bases from V and 5 bases from J; bases unmatched to any gene: 8. Germline loops: CDR1 MDHEN, CDR2 SYDVKM. The CDR3 spells CASTTGGVGETQYF. CDR3 in DNA: TGTGCCAGCACTACAGGGGGCGTAGGTGAGACCCAGTACTTC.

The genes are TRBV28 and TRBJ1-1; D ambiguous. Trimming cost V 7 bases and J 1 base, with 13 bases left between them. The germline gives CDR1 MDHEN, CDR2 SYDVKM. There are 14 residues in the CDR3. The CDR3 region is CASNSAIGNTEAFF. Here the CDR3 DNA reads TGTGCCAGCAACTCGGCGATTGGGAACACTGAAGCTTTCTTT.

This sequence joins TRBV5-1 and TRBJ2-3, with 10 bases aligning to TRBD2. Losses at the gene ends were 4 bases for V and 4 bases for J; bases not matched to a gene: 9. The CDR3 consists of 16 residues. Germline assignment: CDR1 SGHRS and CDR2 YFSETQ. CDR3 sequence (DNA): TGCGCCAGCAGCCCGGAGGTAGCGGGAGGCTCAGATACGCAGTATTTT. Its translation: CASSPEVAGGSDTQYF.

The DNA of the CDR3 is TGCGCCAGCAGCCTATCCTTCCAAGAGACCCAGTACTTC. Encoded protein: CASSLSFQETQYF. V is TRBV5-1 and J is TRBJ2-5; D gene ambiguous. V was cut by 4 bases and J by 1 base, with 8 bases left in between. This CDR3 is 13 amino acids long. Per germline, CDR1 SGHRS and CDR2 YFSETQ.